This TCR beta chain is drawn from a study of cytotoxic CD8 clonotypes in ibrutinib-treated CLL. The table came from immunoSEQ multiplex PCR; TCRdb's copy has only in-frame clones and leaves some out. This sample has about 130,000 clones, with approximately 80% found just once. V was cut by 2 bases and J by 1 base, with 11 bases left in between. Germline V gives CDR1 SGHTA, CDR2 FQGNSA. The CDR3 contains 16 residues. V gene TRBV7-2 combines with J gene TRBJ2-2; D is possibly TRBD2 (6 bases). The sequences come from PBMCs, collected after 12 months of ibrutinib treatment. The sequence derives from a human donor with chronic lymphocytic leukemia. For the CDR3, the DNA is TGTGCCAGCAGCTTATGGAACGGGGGGAACACCGGGGAGCTGTTTTTT. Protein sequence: CASSLWNGGNTGELFF. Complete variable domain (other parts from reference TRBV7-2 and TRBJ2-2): GAGVSQSPSNKVTEKGKDVELRCDPISGHTALYWYRQSLGQGLEFLIYFQGNSAPDKSGLPSDRFSAERTGGSVSTLTIQRTQQEDSAVYLCASSLWNGGNTGELFFGEGSRLTVL.